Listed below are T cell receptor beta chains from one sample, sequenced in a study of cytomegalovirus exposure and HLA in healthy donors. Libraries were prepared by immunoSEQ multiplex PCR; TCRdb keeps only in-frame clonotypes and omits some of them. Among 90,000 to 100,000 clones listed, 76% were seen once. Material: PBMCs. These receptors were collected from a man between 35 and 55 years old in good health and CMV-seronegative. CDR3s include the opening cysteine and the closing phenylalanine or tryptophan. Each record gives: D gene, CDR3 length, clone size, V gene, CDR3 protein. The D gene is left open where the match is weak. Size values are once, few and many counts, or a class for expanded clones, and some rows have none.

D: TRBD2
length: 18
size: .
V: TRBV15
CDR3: CATSREGGGAGGFYEQYF

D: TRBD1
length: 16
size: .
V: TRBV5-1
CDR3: CASSFARGRRPDTQYF

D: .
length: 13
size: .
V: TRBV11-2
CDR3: CASSPGNANTQYF

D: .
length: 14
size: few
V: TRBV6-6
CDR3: CASSYSAGYNEQFF

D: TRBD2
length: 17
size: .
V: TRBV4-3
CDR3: CASSQERREGGSYEQYF

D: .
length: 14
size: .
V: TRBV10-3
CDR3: CAISESTEEETQYF

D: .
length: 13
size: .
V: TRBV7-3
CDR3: CASSPPGDGEQFF

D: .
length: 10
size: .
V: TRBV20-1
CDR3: CSANGDTQYF

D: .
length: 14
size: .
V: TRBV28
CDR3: CASFLRTDFYGYTF

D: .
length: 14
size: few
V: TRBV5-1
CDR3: CASSLAGTNEKLFF

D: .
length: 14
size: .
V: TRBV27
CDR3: CASSRLNGNQPQHF

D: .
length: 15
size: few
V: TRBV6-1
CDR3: CASSDRASGANVLTF

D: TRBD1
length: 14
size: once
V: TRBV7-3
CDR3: CARNRQGCNQPQHF

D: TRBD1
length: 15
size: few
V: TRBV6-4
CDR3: CASSDTQGPTDTQYF

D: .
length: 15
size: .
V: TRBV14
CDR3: CASSQGNFGSTEAFF

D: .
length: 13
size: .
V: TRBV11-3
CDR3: CASSPGSRTEQFF

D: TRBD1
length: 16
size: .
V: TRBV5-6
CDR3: CASSPLGQGARQPQHF

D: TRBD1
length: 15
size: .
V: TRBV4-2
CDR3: CASSQNRGLSQPQHF

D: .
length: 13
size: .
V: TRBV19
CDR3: CASSEQGGEKLFF

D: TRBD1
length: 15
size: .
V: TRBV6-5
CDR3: CASSYRTGDSGEQFF

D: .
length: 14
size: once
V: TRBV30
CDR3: CAWSVTTATGELFF

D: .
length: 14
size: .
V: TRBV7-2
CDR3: CASRTSGGAETQYF

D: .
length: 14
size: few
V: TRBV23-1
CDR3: CASTRRDSAYEQYF

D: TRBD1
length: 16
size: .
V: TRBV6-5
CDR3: CASSYSGQGSNSPLHF

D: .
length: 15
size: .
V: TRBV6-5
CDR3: CASRGRVAGFDEQYF

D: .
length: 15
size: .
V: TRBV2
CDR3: CASSGVGADNQPQHF

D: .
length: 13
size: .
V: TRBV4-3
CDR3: CASSQDYHQPQHF

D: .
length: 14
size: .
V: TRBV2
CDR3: CASSETRGNTEAFF

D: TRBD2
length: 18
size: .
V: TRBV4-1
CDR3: CASSQIPPDGGIPYEQYF

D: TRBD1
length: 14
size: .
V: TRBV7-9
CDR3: CASSSQQGPYEQYF

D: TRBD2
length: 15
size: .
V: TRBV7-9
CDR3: CSSSLGLAGGYEQYF

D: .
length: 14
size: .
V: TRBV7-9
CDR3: CSSSGEASGNTIYF

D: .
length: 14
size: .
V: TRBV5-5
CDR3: CASSLWGQREPQHF

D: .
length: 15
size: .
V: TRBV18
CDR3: CASSRTGGYQETQYF

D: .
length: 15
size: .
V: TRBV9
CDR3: CASSVGLGVSYEQYF

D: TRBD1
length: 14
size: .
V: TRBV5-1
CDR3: CASSLAGQGSRAFF

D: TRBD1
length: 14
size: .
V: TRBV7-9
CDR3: CASSPGQGSTEAFF

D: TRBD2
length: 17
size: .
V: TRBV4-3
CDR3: CASSQDLGRDGRGEQFF

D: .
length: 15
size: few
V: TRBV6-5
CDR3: CASSSQSLLGGKLFF

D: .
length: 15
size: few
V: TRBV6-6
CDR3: CASSETVSGANVLTF

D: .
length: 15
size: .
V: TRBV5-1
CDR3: CASSLGTGGQETQYF

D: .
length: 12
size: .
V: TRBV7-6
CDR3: CASSQPRGEAFF

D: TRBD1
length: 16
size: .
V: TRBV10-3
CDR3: CAISDVTVRGSYGYTF

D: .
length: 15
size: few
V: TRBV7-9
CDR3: CASSLNSDSFYGYTF

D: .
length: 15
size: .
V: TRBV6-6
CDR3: CASSYGARHYNEQFF

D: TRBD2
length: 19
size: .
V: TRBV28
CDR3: CASSPLAGASQRETDTQYF

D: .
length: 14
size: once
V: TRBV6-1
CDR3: CASHLGFQGYEQYF

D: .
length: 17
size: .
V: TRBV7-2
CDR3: CASTQWPPGILTGELFF

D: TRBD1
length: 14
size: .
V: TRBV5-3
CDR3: CARSRGTANQPQHF

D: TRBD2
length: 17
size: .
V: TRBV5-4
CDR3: CASLRASGGTNYNEQFF

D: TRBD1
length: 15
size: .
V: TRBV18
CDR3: CASSPSTGGYQPQHF

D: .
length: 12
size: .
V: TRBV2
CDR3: CASSRGDYGYTF

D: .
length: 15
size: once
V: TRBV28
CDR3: CASSPGRWARNTIYF

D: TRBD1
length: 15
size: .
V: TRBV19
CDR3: CASSPAGGLEGELFF

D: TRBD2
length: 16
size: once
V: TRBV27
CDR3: CASSLSSAGPTDTQYF